This passage covers 24 T cell receptor beta chains from one sample sequenced in a study of regulatory T cells in long-lasting Graves disease. The TCR beta library used iRepertoire HTBI primers with Arm-PCR amplification of CDR3. Each CDR3 protein gets one entry after TCRdb re-called the multiplex PCR reads with MiXCR. This table has fewer than 450,000 distinct CDR3 sequences, 15% appearing once. As to time point: newly diagnosed GD, antithyroid drugs for less than 3 months. The TCR library was made from RNA extracted from PBMCs. These same data were also listed under a study on T cells in Graves' hyperthyroidism and ophthalmopathy.

Sample: peripheral blood mononuclear cells (PBMCs), taken at new diagnosis, from a patient treated with antithyroid drugs. The receptor set was obtained from a woman between 35 and 50 years old with Graves disease.

The V and J genes are TRBV6-1 and TRBJ2-7; 11 bases are shared with TRBD1. Germline CDR1 MNHNS, CDR2 SASEGT. Trimming removed 6 bases from V and 5 bases from J; junction bases left unmatched: 6. The CDR3 has 14 residues. This CDR3 reads CASRRTGGSDEQYF. The DNA for the CDR3 is TGTGCCAGCAGGAGGACAGGGGGCAGCGACGAGCAGTACTTC.

There are many counts of this clonotype. The chain couples TRBV2 to TRBJ2-2; D possibly uses TRBD1 or TRBD2 (6 bases each). V was trimmed by 7 bases and J by 4 bases, leaving 16 bases between them. Germline V gene lookup returns CDR1 SNHLY and CDR2 FYNNEI. CDR3 length: 15 residues. The CDR3 reads CASNREVGITGELFF. CDR3 in DNA: TGTGCCAGCAACAGGGAGGTGGGGATCACCGGGGAGCTGTTTTTT.

At least ten counts were recorded for this clonotype. V gene TRBV7-9 combines with J gene TRBJ2-3; 10 nucleotides line up with TRBD2. The CDR3 consists of 17 residues. The germline CDR1 and CDR2 sequences are SEHNR and FQNEAQ (reference sequence). After removal of 2 bases from V and 3 bases from J, the junction contained 8 bases not matched to a gene. The CDR3 protein is CASSLSASGSRTDTQYF. The DNA for the CDR3 is TGTGCCAGCAGCTTATCGGCTAGCGGGAGTCGGACAGATACGCAGTATTTT.

This clonotype came up many times. This chain links TRBV28 with TRBJ2-2, with 13 bases that match TRBD2. The V segment lost 5 bases and the J segment 3 bases; nucleotides outside the gene matches: 3. Per the germline V gene, CDR1 is MDHEN and CDR2 is SYDVKM. The CDR3 is 16 residues long. Here the CDR3 DNA reads TGTGCCAGCAGTGGACTAGCGGGAGCGGACACCGGGGAGCTGTTTTTT. Encoded protein: CASSGLAGADTGELFF.

This clonotype was seen many times. The CDR3 DNA is TGTGCCAGCACCTTTGCTAGCGGGAGAAAACACACAGATACGCAGTATTTT. The encoded protein is CASTFASGRKHTDTQYF. The chain couples TRBV7-8 to TRBJ2-3; 10 bases line up with TRBD2. The J segment lost 2 bases and the V segment lost 7 bases, leaving 12 bases of the junction unmatched. The CDR3 is made up of 17 amino acids. Germline V gene sequence: CDR1 SGHVS, CDR2 FQNEAQ.

Note on this clonotype: A read error may explain this, as a much larger clone is one base away. The genes are TRBV12-3 or TRBV12-4 and TRBJ1-5; D is possibly TRBD1 (6 bases). The CDR3 has 16 residues. The V and J ends lost 1 base and 7 bases respectively, with 17 bases between them. The CDR3 nucleotides read TGTGCCAGCAGTTTAGACCCCACAGGGCTGCTCCAGCCCCAGCATTTT. It yields the protein CASSLDPTGLLQPQHF.

This clonotype has at least ten counts. The genes are TRBV29-1 and TRBJ1-1; possibly TRBD1 for D (6 bases). Germline V gene lookup returns CDR1 SQVTM and CDR2 ANQGSEA. This CDR3 spans 13 amino acids. Trimming pared 4 bases from V and 1 base from J, leaving 10 bases between. The CDR3 bases are TGCAGCGTTGCTGGACAGCCGAACACTGAAGCTTTCTTT. Its protein is CSVAGQPNTEAFF.

This chain connects TRBV12-5 to TRBJ2-1, with 11 bases identical to TRBD2. The V gene's germline CDR1 is LGHNT and CDR2 FRNRAP. The CDR3 spans 16 residues. With V trimmed by 9 bases and J by 8 bases, 15 bases remained unmatched. DNA of the CDR3: TGTGCTAGGGGGTTGGGGCTAGCGGGAGGTTCCGATGAGCAGTTCTTC. Amino acids: CARGLGLAGGSDEQFF.

This clonotype was counted at least ten times. The V and J genes are TRBV11-2 and TRBJ2-1; possibly TRBD1 for D (7 bases). The CDR3 sequence is 13 residues long. The germline CDR1 and CDR2 sequences are SGHAT and FQNNGV. The ends were cut back, 5 bases at V and 6 bases at J, with 11 bases in the middle. In DNA, the CDR3 is TGTGCCAGCAGCCGACAGGGAGGCAATGAGCAGTTCTTC. Protein sequence: CASSRQGGNEQFF.

At least ten counts were recorded for this clonotype. The chain carries TRBV28 and TRBJ2-1, with TRBD2 as a possible D gene (6 bases). The length of the CDR3 is 19 residues. Germline V gene sequence: CDR1 MDHEN, CDR2 SYDVKM. Trimming stripped 3 bases from V and 0 bases from J, with 21 bases between. The CDR3 DNA is TGTGCCAGCAGTTTTAAGATTCGTTTAGCGGTGAGCTCCTACAATGAGCAGTTCTTC. Protein sequence: CASSFKIRLAVSSYNEQFF.

The sample holds a few counts of this clonotype. The rearrangement links TRBV5-1 to TRBJ2-3, with D possibly matching TRBD2 (5 bases). Looked up from germline, CDR1 is SGHRS and CDR2 is YFSETQ. This CDR3 has 16 amino acids. Between the trimmed V and J ends, which lost 4 bases and 0 bases, there was a span of 15 bases. CDR3 sequence reads: CASSISSVSSTDTQYF. The CDR3 region has the DNA TGCGCCAGCAGCATAAGTAGCGTTTCTAGCACAGATACGCAGTATTTT.

This clonotype was seen a handful of times. The chain recombines TRBV7-9 with TRBJ1-5; maybe TRBD1 (5 bases). CDR3 length equals 12 residues. Per the germline V gene, CDR1 is SEHNR and CDR2 is FQNEAQ (reference sequence). V lost 4 bases to trimming and J lost 5 bases, with 6 bases between them. The CDR3 here is CASSWGHQPQHF. The CDR3 DNA sequence: TGTGCCAGCAGCTGGGGCCATCAGCCCCAGCATTTT.

This clonotype has just a few counts. V and J are TRBV7-9 and TRBJ1-6; D not certain. Germline CDR1 reads SEHNR; CDR2 reads FQNEAQ (reference sequence). The CDR3 spans 14 residues. Trimming stripped 4 bases from V and 8 bases from J, with 12 bases between. CDR3 region: CASSSFGEDSPLHF. The CDR3 DNA reads TGTGCCAGCAGCTCGTTCGGGGAGGATTCACCCCTCCACTTT.

Ten or more counts support this clonotype. The gene calls are TRBV28 and TRBJ2-5, with TRBD1 identical over 7 bases. Germline V CDR1 and CDR2: MDHEN, SYDVKM. The CDR3 runs 14 residues. After removal of 2 bases from V and 1 base from J, the junction contained 1 base not matched to a gene. The CDR3 spells CASSLRGRQETQYF. The CDR3, as DNA: TGTGCCAGCAGTTTAAGGGGGCGCCAAGAGACCCAGTACTTC. Looking up the rest from reference TRBV28 and TRBJ2-5 gives the full variable domain: DVKVTQSSRYLVKRTGEKVFLECVQDMDHENMFWYRQDPGLGLRLIYFSYDVKMKEKGDIPEGYSVSREKKERFSLILESASTNQTSMYLCASSLRGRQETQYFGPGTRLLVL.

This clonotype was seen at least ten times. The V and J genes are TRBV28 and TRBJ2-3, with a tentative D call TRBD2 (5 bases). Germline values: CDR1 MDHEN, CDR2 SYDVKM. This CDR3 spans 15 amino acids. The V end lost 5 bases, the J end lost 3 bases, and 15 bases lay between the germline ends. Written as DNA, the CDR3 is TGTGCCAGCAGTGGTACTAGGGCCTTAACAGATACGCAGTATTTT. Translating it yields CASSGTRALTDTQYF.

The table lists this clonotype with many counts. The chain uses TRBV9 and TRBJ2-5, with 10 bases identical to TRBD2. CDR1 is SGDLS, CDR2 YYNGEE, per germline. The CDR3 extends over 16 amino acids. After removal of 4 bases from V and 5 bases from J, the junction contained 11 bases not matched to a gene. The CDR3 sequence is CASSISGRRIEETQYF. The CDR3 region has the DNA TGTGCCAGCAGCATTAGCGGGAGGCGCATTGAGGAGACCCAGTACTTC. Complete variable domain (other parts from reference TRBV9 and TRBJ2-5): DSGVTQTPKHLITATGQRVTLRCSPRSGDLSVYWYQQSLDQGLQFLIQYYNGEERAKGNILERFSAQQFPDLHSELNLSSLELGDSALYFCASSISGRRIEETQYFGPGTRLLVL.

This clonotype was recorded at least ten times. This chain uses TRBV6-2 or TRBV6-3 with TRBJ2-5; D possibly uses TRBD1 or TRBD2 (6 bases each). This CDR3 has 15 residues. Germline loops: CDR1 MNHEY, CDR2 SVGEGT. Trimming stripped 5 bases from V and 1 base from J, with 14 bases between. CDR3 nucleotides: TGTGCCAGCAGTCTCGTAGGGGGGCCCCAAGAGACCCAGTACTTC. Translating gives CASSLVGGPQETQYF.

The table lists this clonotype with many counts. This chain uses TRBV7-2 with TRBJ2-3; weak D call: TRBD1 (6 bases). CDR1 and CDR2 (germline): SGHTA, FQGNSA. V was cut by 5 bases and J by 4 bases, with 10 bases left in between. The CDR3 runs 13 residues. In DNA form, the CDR3 reads TGTGCCAGCAGCCAGGGGAAAGCAGATACGCAGTATTTT. Encoded protein: CASSQGKADTQYF. The whole variable domain, filled in from reference TRBV7-2 and TRBJ2-3, reads GAGVSQSPSNKVTEKGKDVELRCDPISGHTALYWYRQSLGQGLEFLIYFQGNSAPDKSGLPSDRFSAERTGGSVSTLTIQRTQQEDSAVYLCASSQGKADTQYFGPGTRLTVL.

V gene TRBV19 combines with J gene TRBJ1-2; 8 bases map to TRBD1. With V trimmed by 5 bases and J by 1 base, 9 bases remained unmatched. The CDR3 runs to 16 residues. The germline V gene has CDR1 LNHDA and CDR2 SQIVND (reference sequence). The CDR3 protein is CASSQQGGGFNYGYTF. CDR3 DNA sequence: TGTGCCAGTAGTCAACAGGGGGGGGGGTTTAACTATGGCTACACCTTC.

This clonotype came up many times. This chain links TRBV6-1 with TRBJ2-6; D gene ambiguous. Germline CDR1 reads MNHNS; CDR2 reads SASEGT. V shed 8 bases and J shed 4 bases, with 12 bases lying between them. The CDR3 is 14 residues long. The CDR3 region is CASVGRYGANVLTF. The CDR3 nucleotides are TGTGCCAGCGTCGGGCGCTACGGGGCCAACGTCCTGACTTTC.

This clonotype has at least ten counts. This chain uses TRBV19 with TRBJ1-6; 7 positions agree with TRBD1. Germline-derived CDR1 and CDR2 are LNHDA and SQIVND (reference sequence). This CDR3 comprises 14 residues. With V trimmed by 8 bases and J by 7 bases, 8 bases remained unmatched. The CDR3 sequence is CASCTGTENSPLHF. The CDR3 coding sequence is TGTGCCAGTTGTACCGGGACAGAGAATTCACCCCTCCACTTT.

Remarks on this clonotype: One end of the junction fails to match germline, which may point to a read error. The rearrangement links TRBV5-5 to TRBJ1-1, with D possibly being TRBD1 (5 bases). Germline lookup yields CDR1 SGHKS and CDR2 YYEKEE (reference sequence). CDR3 size: 16 residues. The CDR3 nucleotides are TGCGCCAGCAGCCAAGATCCGGGGGTGGGAAAAACTGAAGCTTTCTTT. Amino acids: CASSQDPGVGKTEAFF.

The chain employs TRBV7-9 and TRBJ1-2; 10 bases fit TRBD1. Trimming at V came to 5 bases and at J to 0 bases, leaving 6 bases not matched to a gene. The CDR3 totals 16 residues. Looked up from germline, CDR1 is SEHNR and CDR2 is FQNEAQ (reference sequence). The DNA for the CDR3 is TGTGCCAGCAGCGGAATCGACAGGGGGCCTAACTATGGCTACACCTTC. Its translation: CASSGIDRGPNYGYTF.

This clonotype showed up many times. The chain uses TRBV5-8 and TRBJ2-4; weak D call: TRBD2 (5 bases). Per germline, CDR1 SGHTS and CDR2 YDEGEE. The length of the CDR3 is 14 residues. Trimming pared 1 base from V and 0 bases from J, leaving 5 bases between. The CDR3 sequence: CASSLRGAKNIQYF. The CDR3 DNA follows: TGTGCCAGCAGCTTGCGGGGAGCCAAAAACATTCAGTACTTC.